Listed here are 26 T cell receptor beta chains from one sample, sequenced in a study of shared clonotypes between healthy human individuals. In the naive CD8 group, cells lacked CD45RO and were positively selected for CCR7, so terminally differentiated effector memory CD45RA+ cells were left out. Generated by immunoSEQ multiplex PCR, the TCRdb table keeps only in-frame clones and is missing some. The sample records about 1.9 million clones, 93% being singletons. The sequencing sample was made of naive CD8+ T cells from PBMCs. These receptors were taken from a man younger than 35 in good health. Some clones in this sample may be carry-over from other donors' samples.

The chain recombines TRBV7-2 with TRBJ1-4; D remains unclear. The CDR3 covers 14 residues. CDR1 is SGHTA and CDR2 is FQGNSA in the germline V gene. The germline V and J ends were trimmed by 6 bases and 5 bases, with 13 bases remaining between them. CDR3 loop: CASREGTPNEKLFF. The CDR3 DNA reads as TGTGCCAGCAGGGAGGGTACCCCCAATGAAAAACTGTTTTTT.

The V call is TRBV9, the J call TRBJ2-2; D possibly corresponds to TRBD1 (6 bases). Germline values: CDR1 SGDLS, CDR2 YYNGEE. Trimming cost V 5 bases and J 3 bases, with 11 bases left between them. The CDR3 runs 14 residues. The CDR3 region has the DNA TGTGCCAGCAGGACAGGCGCCGACACCGGGGAGCTGTTTTTT. Encoded protein: CASRTGADTGELFF.

Regarding this clone: This same CDR3 is encoded by further DNA sequences in the sample. This chain links TRBV27 with TRBJ2-3; D unclear. Trimming removed 4 bases from V and 3 bases from J, with 5 bases in between. Germline V CDR1 and CDR2: MNHEY, SMNVEV (reference sequence). The CDR3 contains 12 residues. CDR3 sequence (DNA): TGTGCCAGCAGTTCCCGGACAGATACGCAGTATTTT. This codes for CASSSRTDTQYF.

The genes are TRBV6-6 and TRBJ2-2; a possible D gene is TRBD1 (5 bases). The germline V gene has CDR1 MNHNY and CDR2 SVGAGI (reference sequence). Trimming cost V 4 bases and J 0 bases, with 6 bases left between them. The CDR3 extends over 14 amino acids. The CDR3 nucleotides read TGTGCCAGCAGTTGGACACCGAACACCGGGGAGCTGTTTTTT. As protein: CASSWTPNTGELFF.

This clone has just one count. The gene calls are TRBV6-1 and TRBJ1-2, with a tentative D call TRBD1 (6 bases). The CDR3 length is 16 residues. Germline V gives CDR1 MNHNS, CDR2 SASEGT. V dropped 1 base and J dropped 4 bases, with 16 bases sitting between them. CDR3 coding DNA: TGTGCCAGCAGTGAAGATCCGGGGGGCCGGCCCTATGGCTACACCTTC. Its translation: CASSEDPGGRPYGYTF.

This chain connects TRBV9 to TRBJ2-4, with D uncertain. The V and J ends lost 7 bases and 2 bases respectively, with 10 bases between them. The CDR3 runs 13 residues. Germline V gene lookup returns CDR1 SGDLS and CDR2 YYNGEE. CDR3 nucleotide sequence: TGTGCCAGCTCACCCGGCTCCAAAAACATTCAGTACTTC. Encoded protein: CASSPGSKNIQYF. The full variable domain, in which reference TRBV9 and TRBJ2-4 provide the parts outside the CDR3, is DSGVTQTPKHLITATGQRVTLRCSPRSGDLSVYWYQQSLDQGLQFLIQYYNGEERAKGNILERFSAQQFPDLHSELNLSSLELGDSALYFCASSPGSKNIQYFGAGTRLSVL.

The sample holds one count of this clone. The chain has TRBV7-9 and TRBJ2-1; D gene uncertain. Trimming stripped 5 bases from V and 0 bases from J, with 11 bases between. Germline CDR1 and CDR2: SEHNR and FQNEAQ (reference sequence). This CDR3 has 15 amino acids. CDR3 bases: TGTGCCAGCAGCCAATTGGAGCGCTCCTACAATGAGCAGTTCTTC. Residues: CASSQLERSYNEQFF.

The chain couples TRBV27 to TRBJ2-3, with D uncertain. The CDR3 spans 16 residues. Germline V gene sequence: CDR1 MNHEY, CDR2 SMNVEV (reference sequence). V was trimmed by 2 bases and J by 1 base, leaving 13 bases between them. CDR3 coding DNA: TGTGCCAGCAGTTTACCTTCTATTCACGGCACAGATACGCAGTATTTT. This gives the protein CASSLPSIHGTDTQYF.

This clone was seen just once. This chain connects TRBV6-5 to TRBJ2-1; the D is unclear. V lost 5 bases, J lost 4 bases, and 15 bases lay in between. The germline V gene encodes CDR1 MNHEY and CDR2 SVGAGI. This CDR3 spans 15 amino acids. In DNA form, the CDR3 reads TGTGCCAGCAGTCATCAGCCATTTTCGTACAATGAGCAGTTCTTC. Amino acid sequence: CASSHQPFSYNEQFF.

This clone was observed once. The chain links TRBV6-5 to TRBJ2-1; D is unresolved. The CDR3 runs 15 residues. The germline V gene has CDR1 MNHEY and CDR2 SVGAGI. V lost 9 bases, J lost 7 bases, and 22 bases lay in between. DNA of the CDR3: TGTGCCAGTTCCCGGAAGAGTTTGGGTCGGAATGAGCAGTTCTTC. Translating gives CASSRKSLGRNEQFF.

The chain employs TRBV13 and TRBJ1-4, with 8 bases lining up with TRBD1. In germline, CDR1 is PRHDT, CDR2 FYEKMQ (reference sequence). V was pared by 3 bases and J by 7 bases, with 4 bases of the junction left unmatched. CDR3 length: 14 residues. In DNA form, the CDR3 reads TGTGCCAGCAGCTTTCCAGGGGGCGGTGAAAAACTGTTTTTT. Translated: CASSFPGGGEKLFF. The whole variable domain, filled in from reference TRBV13 and TRBJ1-4, reads AAGVIQSPRHLIKEKRETATLKCYPIPRHDTVYWYQQGPGQDPQFLISFYEKMQSDKGSIPDRFSAQQFSDYHSELNMSSLELGDSALYFCASSFPGGGEKLFFGSGTQLSVL.

V is TRBV7-7 and J is TRBJ1-4; D is possibly TRBD1 (5 bases). The CDR3 extends over 16 amino acids. V lost 3 bases, J lost 5 bases, and 16 bases lay in between. Germline V CDR1 and CDR2: SSHAT, FNYEAQ (reference sequence). The CDR3 region has the DNA TGTGCCAGCAGCTTGGGCGCCGGGTACAGGAATGAAAAACTGTTTTTT. Translated: CASSLGAGYRNEKLFF. Filled out from reference TRBV7-7 and TRBJ1-4, the complete variable domain reads GAGVSQSPRYKVTKRGQDVTLRCDPISSHATLYWYQQALGQGPEFLTYFNYEAQPDKSGLPSDRFSAERPEGSISTLTIQRTEQRDSAMYRCASSLGAGYRNEKLFFGSGTQLSVL.

The J gene is TRBJ2-5, the V gene TRBV19; 8 bases match TRBD1. CDR1 LNHDA and CDR2 SQIVND come from the germline V gene (reference sequence). The CDR3 contains 16 residues. The V segment lost 0 bases and the J segment 5 bases; nucleotides outside the gene matches: 8. The DNA of the CDR3 is TGTGCCAGTAGTATAGATCCCCAGGGGGCATCCGAGACCCAGTACTTC. Translation gives CASSIDPQGASETQYF.

The chain has TRBV4-1 and TRBJ2-1; 9 bases agree with TRBD1. V was pared by 4 bases and J by 3 bases, with 10 bases of the junction left unmatched. The CDR3 length is 17 residues. The germline CDR1 and CDR2 sequences are MGHRA and YSYEKL. Here the CDR3 DNA reads TGCGCCAGCAGCCCCAGTCCGGGGACAGGGCACTACAATGAGCAGTTCTTC. Its translation: CASSPSPGTGHYNEQFF.

The gene calls are TRBV5-6 and TRBJ2-3, with a tentative D call TRBD2 (5 bases). CDR1 is SGHDT and CDR2 is YYEEEE in the germline V gene. Trimming shortened V by 8 bases and J by 2 bases, and 12 bases separated the two germline ends. CDR3 size: 13 residues. CDR3 sequence: CASEGDYTDTQYF. The CDR3 DNA is TGTGCCAGTGAGGGAGACTACACAGATACGCAGTATTTT.

Of note for this clone: Relative to the germline gene, one junction end is altered; a read error may explain this. The chain carries TRBV27 and TRBJ1-1; D remains ambiguous. This CDR3 is built from 14 residues. Germline V gives CDR1 MNHEY, CDR2 SMNVEV (reference sequence). CDR3 loop: CAGSADLGEAEAFF. The CDR3 DNA reads as TGTGCCGGCAGCGCCGACCTTGGAGAAGCTGAAGCTTTCTTT.

In its sample, this clone was seen once. The CDR3 spells CASSQDLNAGGDNEQFF. The CDR3 bases are TGCGCCAGCAGCCAAGATCTCAACGCGGGGGGGGACAATGAGCAGTTCTTC. The rearrangement joins TRBV4-3 to TRBJ2-1; 9 positions agree with TRBD2. CDR1 and CDR2 from the germline V gene are LGHNA and YSLEER. The J segment lost 5 bases and the V segment lost 0 bases, leaving 8 bases of the junction unmatched. CDR3 length equals 17 residues.

The chain combines TRBV2 with TRBJ1-2, with D perhaps TRBD1 (5 bases). Trimming shortened V by 4 bases and J by 0 bases, and 15 bases separated the two germline ends. The germline CDR1 and CDR2 sequences are SNHLY and FYNNEI. This CDR3 is 16 amino acids long. The CDR3 DNA sequence: TGTGCCAGCAGTGGTTTCGACAGAGACACTAACTATGGCTACACCTTC. The encoded protein is CASSGFDRDTNYGYTF.

The rearrangement joins TRBV27 to TRBJ2-6; D call uncertain. V lost 0 bases to trimming and J lost 1 base, with 4 bases between them. Germline assignment: CDR1 MNHEY and CDR2 SMNVEV (reference sequence). The CDR3 consists of 15 residues. The CDR3, as DNA: TGTGCCAGCAGTTTATCGAAGTCTGGGGCCAACGTCCTGACTTTC. The encoded protein is CASSLSKSGANVLTF.

The chain carries TRBV28 and TRBJ2-7; the match to TRBD1 covers 8 bases. Germline V gene data show CDR1 as MDHEN and CDR2 as SYDVKM. Unmatched junction bases numbered 8, after V lost 2 bases and J lost 5 bases. The CDR3 has 15 amino acids. CDR3 sequence reads: CASSLQEDRAHEQYF. CDR3 coding DNA: TGTGCCAGCAGTTTACAGGAGGACAGGGCCCACGAGCAGTACTTC.

The chain employs TRBV2 and TRBJ2-1; 12 positions match TRBD2. The length of the CDR3 is 16 residues. The V segment lost 7 bases and the J segment 3 bases; nucleotides outside the gene matches: 7. Germline V CDR1 and CDR2: SNHLY, FYNNEI. CDR3 sequence: CASTRTSGINYNEQFF. DNA for the CDR3: TGTGCCAGCACCCGGACTAGCGGGATTAACTACAATGAGCAGTTCTTC. The full variable domain, its missing parts supplied by reference TRBV2 and TRBJ2-1, is EPEVTQTPSHQVTQMGQEVILRCVPISNHLYFYWYRQILGQKVEFLVSFYNNEISEKSEIFDDQFSVERPDGSNFTLKIRSTKLEDSAMYFCASTRTSGINYNEQFFGPGTRLTVL.

This clone was recorded only once. The chain has TRBV13 and TRBJ2-1; no clear D. The V end lost 5 bases, the J end lost 7 bases, and 9 bases lay between the germline ends. The CDR3 covers 12 residues. CDR1 is PRHDT and CDR2 is FYEKMQ in the germline V gene (reference sequence). CDR3: CASSPEGNEQFF. The CDR3 coding sequence is TGTGCCAGCAGCCCGGAAGGAAATGAGCAGTTCTTC.

This sequence joins TRBV4-1 and TRBJ1-5, with D maybe TRBD1 (6 bases). The CDR3 is 16 amino acids. CDR1 is MGHRA, CDR2 YSYEKL, per germline. Trimming cost V 4 bases and J 5 bases, with 18 bases left between them. DNA of the CDR3: TGCGCCAGCAGCCCGTCGGCCCGGGACACCCATCAGCCCCAGCATTTT. Translated, it gives CASSPSARDTHQPQHF.

The chain is built from TRBV5-6 and TRBJ2-5; tentatively, D is TRBD2 (5 bases). This CDR3 has 17 residues. The ends were cut back, 0 bases at V and 5 bases at J, with 20 bases in the middle. Germline V gene lookup returns CDR1 SGHDT and CDR2 YYEEEE. The CDR3 bases are TGTGCCAGCAGCTTGGAAGTCGAGGAGTCGGGATGGGAGACCCAGTACTTC. Encoded protein: CASSLEVEESGWETQYF.

V gene TRBV7-9 combines with J gene TRBJ2-3, with TRBD1 identical over 9 bases. Germline lookup yields CDR1 SEHNR and CDR2 FQNEAQ (reference sequence). The CDR3 extends over 16 amino acids. The V gene end was trimmed by 3 bases and the J gene end by 4 bases; junction bases not matched to a gene: 8. The DNA for the CDR3 is TGTGCCAGCAGCTTCCGGGACAGGGCTTTGGCAGATACGCAGTATTTT. Protein product: CASSFRDRALADTQYF.

The V and J genes are TRBV28 and TRBJ2-3; D gene ambiguous. The V end was cut by 5 bases, the J end by 4 bases, with 7 bases between. Looked up from germline, CDR1 is MDHEN and CDR2 is SYDVKM. The length of the CDR3 is 12 residues. CDR3 in amino acids: CASSKPPDTQYF. The CDR3 coding sequence is TGTGCCAGCAGTAAGCCGCCAGATACGCAGTATTTT.